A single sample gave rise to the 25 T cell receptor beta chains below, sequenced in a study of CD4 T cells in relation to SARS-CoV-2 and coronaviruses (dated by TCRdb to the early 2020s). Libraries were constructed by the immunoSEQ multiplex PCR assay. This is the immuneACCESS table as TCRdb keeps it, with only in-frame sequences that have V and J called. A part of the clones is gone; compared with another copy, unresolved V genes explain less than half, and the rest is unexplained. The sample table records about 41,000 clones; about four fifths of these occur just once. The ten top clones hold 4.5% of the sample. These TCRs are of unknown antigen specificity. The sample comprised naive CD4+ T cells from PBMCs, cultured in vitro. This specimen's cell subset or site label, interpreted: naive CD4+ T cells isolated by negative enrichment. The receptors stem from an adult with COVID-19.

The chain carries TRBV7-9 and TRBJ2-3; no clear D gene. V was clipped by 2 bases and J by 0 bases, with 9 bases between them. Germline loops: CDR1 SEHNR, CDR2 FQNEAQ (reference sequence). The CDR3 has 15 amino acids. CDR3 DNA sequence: TGTGCCAGCAGCTTAATCTGGGATAGCACAGATACGCAGTATTTT. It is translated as CASSLIWDSTDTQYF.

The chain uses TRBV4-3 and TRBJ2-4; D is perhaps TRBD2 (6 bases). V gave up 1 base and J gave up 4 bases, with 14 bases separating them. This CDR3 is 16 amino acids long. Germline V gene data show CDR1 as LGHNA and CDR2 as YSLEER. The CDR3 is CASSQVVGGWKNIQYF. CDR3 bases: TGCGCCAGCAGCCAAGTTGTTGGAGGGTGGAAAAACATTCAGTACTTC.

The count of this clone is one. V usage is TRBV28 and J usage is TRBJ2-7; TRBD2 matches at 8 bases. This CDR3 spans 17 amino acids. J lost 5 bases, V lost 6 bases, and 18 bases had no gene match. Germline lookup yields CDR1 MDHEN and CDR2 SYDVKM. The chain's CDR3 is CASSRPWPGGRSDEQYF. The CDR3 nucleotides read TGTGCCAGCAGCCGCCCCTGGCCGGGCGGGAGGAGCGACGAGCAGTACTTC.

The CDR3 DNA follows: TGTGCCAGCAGTTACGCGACAGGGATTCAGCCCCAGCATTTT. Its protein is CASSYATGIQPQHF. The V call is TRBV6-2 or TRBV6-3, the J call TRBJ1-5, with TRBD1 matching over 7 bases. Germline assignment: CDR1 MNHEY and CDR2 SVGEGT. V was clipped by 2 bases and J by 6 bases; unmatched bases: 4. CDR3 length equals 14 residues.

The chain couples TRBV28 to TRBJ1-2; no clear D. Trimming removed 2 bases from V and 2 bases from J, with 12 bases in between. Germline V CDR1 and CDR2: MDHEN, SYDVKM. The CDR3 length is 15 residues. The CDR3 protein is CASSLNGQVNYGYTF. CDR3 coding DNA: TGTGCCAGCAGTTTAAATGGTCAAGTCAACTATGGCTACACCTTC.

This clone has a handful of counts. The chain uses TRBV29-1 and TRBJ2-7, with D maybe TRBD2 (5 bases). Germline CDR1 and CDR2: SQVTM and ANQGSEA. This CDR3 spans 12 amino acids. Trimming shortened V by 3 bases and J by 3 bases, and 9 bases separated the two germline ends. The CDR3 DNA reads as TGCAGCGTTGAGACCGGGAACTACGAGCAGTACTTC. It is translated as CSVETGNYEQYF.

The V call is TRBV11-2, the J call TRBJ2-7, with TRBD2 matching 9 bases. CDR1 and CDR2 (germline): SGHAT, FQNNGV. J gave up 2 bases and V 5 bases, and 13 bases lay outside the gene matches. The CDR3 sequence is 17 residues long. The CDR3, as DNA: TGTGCCAGCAGCAAACTGGTGGCTAGCGGGAAACCCTACGAGCAGTACTTC. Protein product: CASSKLVASGKPYEQYF.

CDR3 bases: TGCGCCAGCAGCTTGACAGGAGGGCCGCAGTACGAGCAGTACTTC. Amino acid sequence: CASSLTGGPQYEQYF. The genes are TRBV5-1 and TRBJ2-7, with D maybe TRBD2 (6 bases). The germline V gene has CDR1 SGHRS and CDR2 YFSETQ. The length of the CDR3 is 15 residues. Trimming took off 1 base at V and 4 bases at J, with 15 bases between the two ends. Together with reference TRBV5-1 and TRBJ2-7, the CDR3 gives the full variable domain: KAGVTQTPRYLIKTRGQQVTLSCSPISGHRSVSWYQQTPGQGLQFLFEYFSETQRNKGNFPGRFSGRQFSNSRSEMNVSTLELGDSALYLCASSLTGGPQYEQYFGPGTRLTVT.

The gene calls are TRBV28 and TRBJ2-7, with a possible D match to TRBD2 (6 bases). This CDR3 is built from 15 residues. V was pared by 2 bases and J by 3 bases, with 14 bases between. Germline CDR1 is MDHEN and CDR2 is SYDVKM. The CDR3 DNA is TGTGCCAGCAGTTTAGGAGGGAGTAGTAGCTACGAGCAGTACTTC. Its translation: CASSLGGSSSYEQYF.

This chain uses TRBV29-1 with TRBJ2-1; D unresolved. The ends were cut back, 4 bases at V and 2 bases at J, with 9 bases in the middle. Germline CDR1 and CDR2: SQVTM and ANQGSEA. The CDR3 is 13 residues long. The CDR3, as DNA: TGCAGCGTTGTCGGCTATGCCTACAATGAGCAGTTCTTC. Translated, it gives CSVVGYAYNEQFF.

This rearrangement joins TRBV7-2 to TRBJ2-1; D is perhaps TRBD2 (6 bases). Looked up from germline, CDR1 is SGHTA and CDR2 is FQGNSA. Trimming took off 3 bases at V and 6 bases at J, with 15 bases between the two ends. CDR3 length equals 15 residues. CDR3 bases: TGTGCCAGCAGCTTTGGTGATCGTAGCGGCAATGAGCAGTTCTTC. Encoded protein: CASSFGDRSGNEQFF.

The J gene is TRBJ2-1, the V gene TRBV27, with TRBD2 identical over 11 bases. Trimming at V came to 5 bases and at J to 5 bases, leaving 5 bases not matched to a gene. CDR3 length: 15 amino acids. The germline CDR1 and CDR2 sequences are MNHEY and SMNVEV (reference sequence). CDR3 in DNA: TGTGCCAGCAGTCTTCCTAGCGGGGGGAACAATGAGCAGTTCTTC. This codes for CASSLPSGGNNEQFF.

The CDR3, as DNA: TGCGCCAGCAGCTTAAACCAAGATACGCAGTATTTT. Its protein product is CASSLNQDTQYF. J is TRBJ2-3 and V is TRBV5-1; D gene uncertain. CDR3 size: 12 residues. Between the trimmed V and J ends, which lost 2 bases and 5 bases, there was a span of 6 bases. In germline, CDR1 is SGHRS, CDR2 YFSETQ. Combining the CDR3 with reference TRBV5-1 and TRBJ2-3 gives the whole variable domain KAGVTQTPRYLIKTRGQQVTLSCSPISGHRSVSWYQQTPGQGLQFLFEYFSETQRNKGNFPGRFSGRQFSNSRSEMNVSTLELGDSALYLCASSLNQDTQYFGPGTRLTVL.

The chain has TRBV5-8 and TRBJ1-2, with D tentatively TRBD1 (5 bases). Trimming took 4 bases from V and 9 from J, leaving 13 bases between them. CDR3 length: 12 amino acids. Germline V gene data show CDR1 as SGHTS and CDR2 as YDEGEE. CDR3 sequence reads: CASSRAGDRYTF. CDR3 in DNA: TGTGCCAGCAGCCGAGCGGGGGATCGCTACACCTTC. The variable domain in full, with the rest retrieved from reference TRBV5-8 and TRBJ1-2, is EAGVTQSPTHLIKTRGQQATLRCSPISGHTSVYWYQQALGLGLQFLLWYDEGEERNRGNFPPRFSGRQFPNYSSELNVNALELEDSALYLCASSRAGDRYTFGSGTRLTVV.

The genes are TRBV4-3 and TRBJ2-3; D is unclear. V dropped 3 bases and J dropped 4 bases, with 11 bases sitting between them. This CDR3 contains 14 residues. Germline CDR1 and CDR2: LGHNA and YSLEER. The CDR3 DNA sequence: TGCGCCAGCAGCCAGGACGCGCCAGCAGATACGCAGTATTTT. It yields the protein CASSQDAPADTQYF.

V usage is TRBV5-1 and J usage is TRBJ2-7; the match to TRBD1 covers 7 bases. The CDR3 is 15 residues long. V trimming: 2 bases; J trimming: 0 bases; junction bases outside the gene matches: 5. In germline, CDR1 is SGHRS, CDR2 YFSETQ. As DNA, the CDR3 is TGCGCCAGCAGCTTAGGACAGGTCGTCTCCTACGAGCAGTACTTC. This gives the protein CASSLGQVVSYEQYF.

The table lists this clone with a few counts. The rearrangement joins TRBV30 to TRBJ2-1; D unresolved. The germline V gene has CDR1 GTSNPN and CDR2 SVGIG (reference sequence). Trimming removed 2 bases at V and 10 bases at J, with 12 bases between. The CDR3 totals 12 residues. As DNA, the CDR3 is TGTGCCTGGAGTCCACTCCTGGGGGAGCAGTTCTTC. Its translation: CAWSPLLGEQFF.

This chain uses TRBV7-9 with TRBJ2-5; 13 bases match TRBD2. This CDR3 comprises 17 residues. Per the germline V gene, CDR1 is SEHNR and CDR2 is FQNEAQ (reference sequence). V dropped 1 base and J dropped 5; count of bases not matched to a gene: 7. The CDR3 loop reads CASSLGTSGSVPETQYF. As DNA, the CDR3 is TGTGCCAGCAGCTTAGGGACTAGCGGGAGTGTCCCGGAGACCCAGTACTTC.

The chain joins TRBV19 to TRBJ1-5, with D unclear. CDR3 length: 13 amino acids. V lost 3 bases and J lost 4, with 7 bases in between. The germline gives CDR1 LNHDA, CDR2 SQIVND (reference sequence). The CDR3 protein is CASSITANQPQHF. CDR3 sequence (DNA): TGTGCCAGTAGTATCACGGCGAATCAGCCCCAGCATTTT. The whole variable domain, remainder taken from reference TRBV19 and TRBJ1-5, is DGGITQSPKYLFRKEGQNVTLSCEQNLNHDAMYWYRQDPGQGLRLIYYSQIVNDFQKGDIAEGYSVSREKKESFPLTVTSAQKNPTAFYLCASSITANQPQHFGDGTRLSIL.

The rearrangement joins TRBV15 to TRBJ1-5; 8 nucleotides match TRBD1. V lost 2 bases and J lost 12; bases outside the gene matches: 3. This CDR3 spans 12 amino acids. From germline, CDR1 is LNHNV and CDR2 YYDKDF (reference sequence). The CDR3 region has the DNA TGTGCCACCAGCAGACAGGGGGCCTTCCAGCATTTT. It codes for CATSRQGAFQHF.

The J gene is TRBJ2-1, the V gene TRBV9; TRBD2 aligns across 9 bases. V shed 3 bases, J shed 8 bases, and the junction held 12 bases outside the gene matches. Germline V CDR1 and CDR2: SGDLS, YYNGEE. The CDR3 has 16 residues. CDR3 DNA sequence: TGTGCCAGCAGCGGGGTAGCGGGAGTACGCTTTGATGAGCAGTTCTTC. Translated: CASSGVAGVRFDEQFF.

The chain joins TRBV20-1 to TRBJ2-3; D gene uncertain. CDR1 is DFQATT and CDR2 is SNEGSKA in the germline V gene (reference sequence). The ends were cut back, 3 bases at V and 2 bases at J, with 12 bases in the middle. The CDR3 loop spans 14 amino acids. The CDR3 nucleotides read TGCAGTGCTAGTACCATAACATACACAGATACGCAGTATTTT. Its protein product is CSASTITYTDTQYF.

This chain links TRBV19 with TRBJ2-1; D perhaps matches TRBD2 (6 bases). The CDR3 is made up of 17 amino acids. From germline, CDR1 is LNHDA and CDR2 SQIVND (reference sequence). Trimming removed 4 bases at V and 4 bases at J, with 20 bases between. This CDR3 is CASSKGLGLALYNEQFF. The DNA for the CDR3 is TGTGCCAGTAGTAAGGGACTGGGGCTAGCCCTATACAATGAGCAGTTCTTC. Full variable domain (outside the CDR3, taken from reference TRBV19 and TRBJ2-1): DGGITQSPKYLFRKEGQNVTLSCEQNLNHDAMYWYRQDPGQGLRLIYYSQIVNDFQKGDIAEGYSVSREKKESFPLTVTSAQKNPTAFYLCASSKGLGLALYNEQFFGPGTRLTVL.

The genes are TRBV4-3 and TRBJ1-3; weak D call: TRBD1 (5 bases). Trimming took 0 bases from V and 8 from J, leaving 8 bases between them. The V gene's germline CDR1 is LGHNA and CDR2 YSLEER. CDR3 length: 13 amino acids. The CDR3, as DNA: TGCGCCAGCAGCCAAGATCTAGGGGACACCATATATTTT. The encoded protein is CASSQDLGDTIYF.

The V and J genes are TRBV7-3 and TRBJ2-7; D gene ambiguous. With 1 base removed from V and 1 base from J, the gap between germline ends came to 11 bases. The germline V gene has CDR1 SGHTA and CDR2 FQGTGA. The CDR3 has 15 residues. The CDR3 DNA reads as TGTGCCAGCAGCTTAATGAGAGAGAATTCCTACGAGCAGTACTTC. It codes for CASSLMRENSYEQYF.